This T cell receptor beta chain was sequenced in a study of identifying expanded T cells in peripheral blood. Study observations and caveats: Approximately 1.1 clones differed between technical replicates, versus around 15 and 19 over time. Across healthy donors, higher total template counts meant significantly greater approximately two-week count variance.

The junction had 13 bases not matched to a gene; V was cut back by 5 bases and J by 5 bases. The CDR3 contains 16 residues. Per germline, CDR1 MDHEN and CDR2 SYDVKM. Remarks on this clone: The antigen is not known.

No infections or other immune events were documented during collection. Clones were sequenced by immunoSEQ multiplex PCR, and TCRdb holds only the in-frame ones, with some missing. Seen here are 100,000 to 150,000 clones, approximately 86% observed once, and the top ten hold about 8%. The sequenced material came from blood. This TCR came from a person aged 18-70 years in good health. This sequence joins TRBV28 and TRBJ2-3, with TRBD1 matching 7 bases. The CDR3 protein is CASSTSGQGVGDTQYF. The CDR3 region has the DNA TGTGCCAGCAGTACCTCGGGGCAGGGGGTGGGAGATACGCAGTATTTT.